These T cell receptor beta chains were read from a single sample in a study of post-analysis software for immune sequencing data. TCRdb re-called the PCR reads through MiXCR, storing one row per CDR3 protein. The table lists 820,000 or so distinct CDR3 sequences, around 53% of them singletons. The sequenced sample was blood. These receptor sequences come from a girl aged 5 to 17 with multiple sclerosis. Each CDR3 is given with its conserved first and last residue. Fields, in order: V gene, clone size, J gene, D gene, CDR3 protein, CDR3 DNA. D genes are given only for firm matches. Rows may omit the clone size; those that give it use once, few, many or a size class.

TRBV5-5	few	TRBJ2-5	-	CASSFRSPQETQYF	TGTGCCAGCAGCTTCCGGTCACCCCAAGAGACCCAGTACTTC
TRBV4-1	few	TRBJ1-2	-	CASSQGGVDRANYGYTF	TGCGCCAGCAGCCAGGGGGGCGTCGACAGAGCTAACTATGGCTACACCTTC
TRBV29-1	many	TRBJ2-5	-	CSVDGGETQYF	TGCAGCGTTGACGGCGGAGAGACCCAGTACTTC
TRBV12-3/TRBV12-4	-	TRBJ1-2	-	CASRNSGLGYTF	TGTGCCAGCAGGAACAGCGGTCTTGGCTACACCTTC
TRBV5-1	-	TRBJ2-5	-	CASSLIAAGETQYF	TGCGCCAGCAGCTTGATCGCAGCCGGGGAGACCCAGTACTTC
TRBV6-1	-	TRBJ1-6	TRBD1	CASRGGTGDNRNSPLHF	TGTGCCAGCAGGGGCGGGACAGGGGATAACCGAAATTCACCCCTCCACTTT
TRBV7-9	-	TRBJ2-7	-	CASIPTVGTVPYEQYF	TGTGCCAGCATCCCTACCGTGGGGACGGTCCCCTACGAGCAGTACTTC
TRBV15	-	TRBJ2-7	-	CATSRDWDGGSYEQYF	TGTGCCACCAGCAGAGATTGGGACGGGGGCTCCTACGAGCAGTACTTC
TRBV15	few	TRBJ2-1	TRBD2	CATSRSGTSGNEQFF	TGTGCCACCAGCCGATCAGGGACTAGCGGCAATGAGCAGTTCTTC
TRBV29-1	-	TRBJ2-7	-	CSGGKTDEQYF	TGCAGCGGTGGTAAGACGGACGAGCAGTACTTC
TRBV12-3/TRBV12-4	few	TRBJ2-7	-	CASRPRAALGTYEQYF	TGTGCCAGCAGGCCCAGGGCCGCCCTAGGCACCTACGAGCAGTACTTC
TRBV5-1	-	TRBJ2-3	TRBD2	CASSIIAGGTDTQYF	TGCGCCAGCAGTATAATAGCGGGAGGCACAGATACGCAGTATTTT
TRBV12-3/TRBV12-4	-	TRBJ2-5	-	CASSPAGFLQTQYF	TGTGCCAGCAGCCCGGCAGGGTTCCTCCAGACCCAGTACTTC
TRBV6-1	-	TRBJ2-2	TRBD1	CASNRRTGTGTQPGELFF	TGTGCCAGCAATAGAAGGACCGGGACAGGGACGCAACCCGGGGAGCTGTTTTTT
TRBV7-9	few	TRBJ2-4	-	CASSFQMPLRKNIQYF	TGTGCCAGCAGCTTTCAGATGCCCTTGAGGAAAAACATTCAGTACTTC
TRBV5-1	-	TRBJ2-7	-	CASSFQDGSSYEQYF	TGCGCCAGCAGCTTTCAAGACGGGAGCTCCTACGAGCAGTACTTC
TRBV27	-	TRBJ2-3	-	CASSLWAPGTGVASQYF	TGTGCCAGCAGTTTATGGGCGCCCGGGACGGGGGTGGCATCGCAGTATTTT
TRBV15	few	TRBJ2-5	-	CATSRESRIETQYF	TGTGCCACCAGCAGAGAGTCTAGGATAGAGACCCAGTACTTC
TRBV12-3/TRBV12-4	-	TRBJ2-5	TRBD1	CASSLRGTGGFETQYF	TGTGCCAGCAGTTTACGAGGGACAGGGGGATTCGAGACCCAGTACTTC
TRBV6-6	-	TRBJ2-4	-	CASSYATPLAKNIQYF	TGTGCCAGCAGTTACGCGACTCCTCTAGCCAAAAACATTCAGTACTTC
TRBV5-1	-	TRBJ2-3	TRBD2	CASSLVGLADQEYF	TGCGCCAGCAGCTTGGTGGGACTAGCGGACCAGGAGTATTTT
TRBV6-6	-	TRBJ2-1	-	CASSYSVRGRNEQFF	TGTGCCAGCAGTTACTCGGTGAGGGGGAGGAATGAGCAGTTCTTC
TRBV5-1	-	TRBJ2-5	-	CASSPYGGGQETQYF	TGCGCCAGCAGCCCATATGGGGGAGGACAAGAGACCCAGTACTTC